This T cell receptor (beta chain) was sequenced during a study of control samples from healthy donors and cancer patients. Generated by immunoSEQ multiplex PCR, the TCRdb table keeps only in-frame clones and is missing some. Of over 150,000 clones in the sample, 90% to 95% were seen once. CDR3 size: 16 residues. V was cut by 0 bases and J by 4 bases, with 15 bases left in between. In germline, CDR1 is KGHSH, CDR2 LQKENI. The chain links TRBV18 to TRBJ1-1; no reliable D call. The clonotype was recovered from a man aged 18-30 years in good health. Sequenced input: blood. CDR3 protein: CASSPPAMAGGTEAFF. In nucleotides, the CDR3 is TGTGCCAGCTCACCACCGGCTATGGCGGGTGGCACTGAAGCTTTCTTT.